This is a list of T cell receptor beta chains from one sample in a study of blood T cell repertoires in COVID-19. Repertoires were generated with immunoSEQ multiplex PCR, while TCRdb's copy carries only in-frame clones and drops some. Of approximately 72,000 clones in the sample, around four fifths are singletons; the top ten hold 15% to 20%. The sample taken for sequencing was peripheral blood. The receptors come from a woman of 80 years or more with acute or convalescent COVID-19. Both conserved end residues are part of each CDR3. A D gene is named only where the DNA matches it firmly. Clone size is given for some rows only: seen once, a few or many times, or a class if the clone is expanded.

d_call j_call v_call clone_size cdr3_aa cdr3_nt
TRBD2 TRBJ2-1 TRBV5-1 . CASSFPLAVNNEQFF TGCGCCAGCAGCTTCCCCCTAGCGGTTAACAATGAGCAGTTCTTC
. TRBJ1-4 TRBV30 . CASQGGNEKLFF TGTGCCAGTCAGGGCGGTAATGAAAAACTGTTTTTT
TRBD2 TRBJ2-1 TRBV3-1/TRBV3-2 once CASRLTSGGVEQFF TGTGCCAGCAGACTGACTAGCGGGGGGGTTGAGCAGTTCTTC
TRBD1 TRBJ2-2 TRBV25-1 . CASSADRPNTGELFF TGTGCCAGCAGTGCGGACAGGCCGAACACCGGGGAGCTGTTTTTT
. TRBJ2-1 TRBV7-3 . CASSSSLYNEQFF TGTGCCAGCAGCTCCTCCCTATACAATGAGCAGTTCTTC
TRBD1 TRBJ2-1 TRBV7-3 . CASSLSRTGVGSYNEQFF TGTGCCAGCAGCTTGTCTCGGACAGGGGTGGGCTCCTACAATGAGCAGTTCTTC
. TRBJ1-3 TRBV3-1/TRBV3-2 . CASSQGEGVRTGNTIYF TGTGCCAGCAGCCAAGGAGAGGGGGTACGGACTGGAAACACCATATATTTT
. TRBJ1-6 TRBV2 . CASSPLPFGQQNSPLHF TGTGCCAGCAGTCCCCTCCCCTTTGGACAGCAAAATTCACCCCTCCACTTT
TRBD1 TRBJ1-4 TRBV5-1 . CASKQGGTNEKLFF TGCGCCAGCAAACAGGGGGGAACTAATGAAAAACTGTTTTTT
. TRBJ1-4 TRBV29-1 . CSVEDRGDNEKLFF TGCAGCGTTGAAGATCGTGGAGATAATGAAAAACTGTTTTTT
. TRBJ2-5 TRBV5-1 . CASSSGAQETQYF TGCGCCAGCAGCTCTGGAGCCCAAGAGACCCAGTACTTC
. TRBJ1-1 TRBV2 once CASSPFGTEAFF TGTGCCAGCAGTCCTTTCGGGACTGAAGCTTTCTTT
. TRBJ1-1 TRBV18 . CASSTLEEAFF TGTGCCAGCTCAACCCTGGAGGAAGCTTTCTTT
TRBD1 TRBJ2-7 TRBV29-1 . CSVRTGDEQYF TGCAGCGTTAGGACAGGGGACGAGCAGTACTTC
. TRBJ2-7 TRBV7-2 . CASSLVTGQYEQYF TGTGCCAGCAGCTTAGTGACAGGCCAATACGAGCAGTACTTC
. TRBJ1-2 TRBV7-6 . CASSLGSPGGYGYTF TGTGCCAGCAGCTTAGGGTCCCCGGGGGGCTATGGCTACACCTTC
TRBD1 TRBJ1-5 TRBV29-1 . CSVSGGADQPQHF TGCAGCGTTTCAGGGGGCGCGGATCAGCCCCAGCATTTT
TRBD1 TRBJ2-7 TRBV10-1 . CASSGTGTYEQYF TGCGCCAGCAGTGGGACAGGTACCTACGAGCAGTACTTC
. TRBJ2-7 TRBV19 once CASSTPPYEQYF TGTGCCAGTAGTACCCCCCCTTACGAGCAGTACTTC
. TRBJ1-1 TRBV7-9 . CASSPSGNTEAFF TGTGCCAGCAGCCCCTCAGGGAACACTGAAGCTTTCTTT
. TRBJ1-6 TRBV5-4 . CASSPITTGGNSPLHF TGTGCCAGCAGCCCTATTACGACAGGCGGTAATTCACCCCTCCACTTT
. TRBJ2-3 TRBV20-1 . CSAPRLDTQYF TGCAGTGCTCCCAGATTAGATACGCAGTATTTT
. TRBJ1-1 TRBV5-6 . CASSSGGGENTEAFF TGTGCCAGCAGCTCGGGCGGGGGCGAGAACACTGAAGCTTTCTTT
TRBD1 TRBJ1-6 TRBV19 . CASSIGGAGGSPLHF TGTGCCAGTAGTATAGGTGGGGCAGGGGGCTCACCCCTCCACTTT
TRBD1 TRBJ2-7 TRBV24-1 few CATSSTGNEQYF TGTGCCACCAGCTCGACAGGGAACGAGCAGTACTTC
. TRBJ2-1 TRBV19 . CAVSWVSGDEQFF TGTGCCGTATCATGGGTCTCTGGAGATGAGCAGTTCTTC
TRBD1 TRBJ2-7 TRBV18 . CASSPGQGQSYEQYF TGTGCCAGCTCACCAGGACAGGGTCAGTCCTACGAGCAGTACTTC
. TRBJ1-4 TRBV6-5 . CASSTRGGFEKLFF TGTGCCAGCAGTACCAGGGGAGGGTTTGAAAAACTGTTTTTT
TRBD1 TRBJ1-2 TRBV10-1 . CASSEGQGGHGYTF TGCGCCAGCAGTGAGGGACAGGGAGGTCATGGCTACACCTTC
TRBD1 TRBJ1-5 TRBV29-1 . CSVWAGGSQPQHF TGCAGCGTCTGGGCAGGGGGGTCACAGCCCCAGCATTTT
. TRBJ2-6 TRBV2 . CASIRQGANVLTF TGTGCCAGCATAAGACAGGGGGCCAACGTCCTGACTTTC
. TRBJ1-1 TRBV19 . CASSIRSQTGSPEAFF TGTGCCAGTAGTATAAGGTCCCAGACTGGGTCCCCTGAAGCTTTCTTT
. TRBJ2-7 TRBV19 . CASSTAAGVHEQYF TGTGCCAGTAGCACCGCGGCAGGGGTCCACGAGCAGTACTTC
TRBD1 TRBJ2-1 TRBV13 few CASSPPGQYNEQFF TGTGCCAGCAGCCCACCGGGACAGTACAATGAGCAGTTCTTC
TRBD2 TRBJ2-7 TRBV19 few CASSSGPTYEQYF TGTGCCAGCTCTAGCGGGCCTACCTACGAGCAGTACTTC
. TRBJ1-3 TRBV18 . CASTQDRGIEENTIYF TGTGCCAGCACGCAAGACCGGGGGATTGAGGAAAACACCATATATTTT
. TRBJ2-7 TRBV21-1 . CASSKRFGLYGDEQYF TGTGCCAGCAGCAAACGGTTCGGGTTATACGGAGACGAGCAGTACTTC
. TRBJ2-1 TRBV2 . CASKKVAGDTYNEQFF TGTGCCAGCAAAAAGGTTGCGGGGGACACCTACAATGAGCAGTTCTTC
TRBD2 TRBJ2-1 TRBV5-4 . CASSFFRGGSVGYNEQFF TGTGCCAGCAGCTTTTTCCGGGGGGGCTCTGTCGGATACAATGAGCAGTTCTTC
. TRBJ1-2 TRBV3-1/TRBV3-2 once CASSHSDRIYGYTF TGTGCCAGCAGCCATTCAGACAGGATATATGGCTACACCTTC
TRBD2 TRBJ2-3 TRBV5-1 . CASSFRLAGAHIDTQYF TGCGCCAGCAGCTTTCGACTAGCGGGGGCTCACATAGATACGCAGTATTTT